The next 4 T cell receptor beta chains were all read from a single sample in a study of neoadjuvant anti-PD-1 for oral cavity cancer. TCRdb's copy holds only in-frame clones and misses some; the assay was immunoSEQ multiplex PCR. The sample has some 15,000 clones; roughly two thirds are singletons. This material consisted of PBMCs, taken before nivolumab (anti-PD-1) treatment. Receptor source: a person aged 35-80 years with oral cavity squamous cell carcinoma.

V gene TRBV6-1 combines with J gene TRBJ2-1; weak D call: TRBD1 (5 bases). Trimming left V 5 bases short and J 7 bases short, with 12 bases between. The CDR3 is made up of 13 amino acids. Germline V lookup: CDR1 MNHNS, CDR2 SASEGT. CDR3 protein: CASSPTGDNEQFF. The CDR3, as DNA: TGTGCCAGCAGTCCTACAGGTGATAATGAGCAGTTCTTC.

This clone appeared a few times. The rearrangement uses TRBV4-1 and TRBJ1-5, with 9 bases aligning to TRBD1. Germline V gene data show CDR1 as MGHRA and CDR2 as YSYEKL. The CDR3 totals 17 residues. Trimming at V came to 2 bases and at J to 3 bases, leaving 8 bases not matched to a gene. For the CDR3, the DNA is TGCGCCAGCAGCCAACCCCTCGGGGACAGGGACAATCAGCCCCAGCATTTT. Protein product: CASSQPLGDRDNQPQHF.

This clone was found a few times. This chain uses TRBV29-1 with TRBJ1-1; maybe TRBD1 (5 bases). Germline V gene lookup returns CDR1 SQVTM and CDR2 ANQGSEA. The CDR3 is made up of 10 amino acids. The CDR3 is CSGGEAEAFF. The CDR3 DNA follows: TGCAGTGGGGGTGAGGCTGAAGCTTTCTTT.

J is TRBJ2-2 and V is TRBV10-3; D gene ambiguous. Germline V gives CDR1 ENHRY, CDR2 SYGVKD. CDR3 length equals 15 residues. The V and J ends lost 0 bases and 2 bases respectively, with 7 bases between them. CDR3 region: CAISESAGNTGELFF. The CDR3, as DNA: TGTGCCATCAGTGAGTCGGCCGGAAACACCGGGGAGCTGTTTTTT.